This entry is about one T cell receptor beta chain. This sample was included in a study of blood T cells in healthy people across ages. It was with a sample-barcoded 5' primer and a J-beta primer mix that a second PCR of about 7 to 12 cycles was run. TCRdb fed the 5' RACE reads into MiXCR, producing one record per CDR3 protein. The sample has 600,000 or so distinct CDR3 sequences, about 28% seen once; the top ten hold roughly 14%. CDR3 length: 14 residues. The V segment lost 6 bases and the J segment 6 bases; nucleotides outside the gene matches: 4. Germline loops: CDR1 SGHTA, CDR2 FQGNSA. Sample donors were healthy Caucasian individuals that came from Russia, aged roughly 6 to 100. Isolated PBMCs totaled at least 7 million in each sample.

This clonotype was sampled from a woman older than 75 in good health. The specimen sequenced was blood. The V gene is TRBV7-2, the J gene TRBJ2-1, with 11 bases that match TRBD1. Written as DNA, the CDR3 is TGTGCCAGCAGGCGGGACAGGGGGGGCAATGAGCAGTTCTTC. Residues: CASRRDRGGNEQFF.